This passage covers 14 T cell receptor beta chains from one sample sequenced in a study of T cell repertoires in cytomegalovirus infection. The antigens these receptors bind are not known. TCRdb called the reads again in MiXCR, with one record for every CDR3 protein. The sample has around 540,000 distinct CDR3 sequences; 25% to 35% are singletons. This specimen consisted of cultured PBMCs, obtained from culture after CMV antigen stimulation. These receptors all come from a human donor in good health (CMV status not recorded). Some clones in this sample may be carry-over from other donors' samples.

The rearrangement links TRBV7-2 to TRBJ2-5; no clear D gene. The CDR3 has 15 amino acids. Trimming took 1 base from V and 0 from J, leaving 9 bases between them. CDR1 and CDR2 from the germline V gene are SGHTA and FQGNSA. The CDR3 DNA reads TGTGCCAGCAGCTTAGTGTGGCGCTACCAAGAGACCCAGTACTTC. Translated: CASSLVWRYQETQYF.

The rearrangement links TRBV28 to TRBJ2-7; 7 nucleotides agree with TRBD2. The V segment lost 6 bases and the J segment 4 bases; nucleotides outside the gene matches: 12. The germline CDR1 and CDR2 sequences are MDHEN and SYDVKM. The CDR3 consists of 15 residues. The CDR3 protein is CASSLDTRGIYEQYF. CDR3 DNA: TGTGCCAGCAGCCTGGACACGCGGGGGATTTACGAGCAGTACTTC. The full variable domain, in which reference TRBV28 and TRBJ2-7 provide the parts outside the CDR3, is DVKVTQSSRYLVKRTGEKVFLECVQDMDHENMFWYRQDPGLGLRLIYFSYDVKMKEKGDIPEGYSVSREKKERFSLILESASTNQTSMYLCASSLDTRGIYEQYFGPGTRLTVT.

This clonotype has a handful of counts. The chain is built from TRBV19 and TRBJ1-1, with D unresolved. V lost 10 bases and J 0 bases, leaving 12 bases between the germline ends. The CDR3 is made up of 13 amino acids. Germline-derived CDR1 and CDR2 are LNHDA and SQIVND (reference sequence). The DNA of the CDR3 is TGTGCCACATCTGCTGGTGTGAACACTGAAGCTTTCTTT. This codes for CATSAGVNTEAFF.

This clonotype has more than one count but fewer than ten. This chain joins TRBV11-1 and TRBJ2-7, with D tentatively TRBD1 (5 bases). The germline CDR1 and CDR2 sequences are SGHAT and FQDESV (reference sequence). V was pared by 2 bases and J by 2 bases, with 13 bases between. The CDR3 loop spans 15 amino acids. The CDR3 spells CASSLRRWGPYEQYF. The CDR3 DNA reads TGTGCCAGCAGCTTACGCAGGTGGGGCCCCTACGAGCAGTACTTC.

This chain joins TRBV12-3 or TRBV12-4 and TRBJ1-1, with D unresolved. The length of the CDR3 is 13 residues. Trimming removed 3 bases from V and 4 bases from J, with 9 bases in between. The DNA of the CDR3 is TGTGCCAGCAGTTTCCTCCGTAGCACTGAAGCTTTCTTT. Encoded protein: CASSFLRSTEAFF.

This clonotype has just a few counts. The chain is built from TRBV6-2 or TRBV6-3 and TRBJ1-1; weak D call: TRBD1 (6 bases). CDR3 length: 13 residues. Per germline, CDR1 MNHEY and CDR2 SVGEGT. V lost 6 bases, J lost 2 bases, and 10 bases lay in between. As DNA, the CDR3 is TGTGCCAGCAGAGCGACAGGCAACACTGAAGCTTTCTTT. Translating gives CASRATGNTEAFF.

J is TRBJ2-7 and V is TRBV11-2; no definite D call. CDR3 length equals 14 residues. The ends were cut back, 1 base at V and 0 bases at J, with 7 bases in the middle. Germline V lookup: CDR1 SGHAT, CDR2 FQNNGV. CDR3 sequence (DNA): TGTGCCAGCAGCTTAGTTTCCTTCTCCTACGAGCAGTACGTC. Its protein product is CASSLVSFSYEQYV.

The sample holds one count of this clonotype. This CDR3 reads CASRQTSNYGYTF. DNA of the CDR3: TGTGCCAGCAGACAAACAAGTAACTATGGCTACACCTTC. The gene calls are TRBV6-5 and TRBJ1-2; D remains ambiguous. V lost 6 bases to trimming and J lost 1 base, with 9 bases between them. The CDR3 spans 13 residues. CDR1 and CDR2 (germline): MNHEY, SVGAGI.

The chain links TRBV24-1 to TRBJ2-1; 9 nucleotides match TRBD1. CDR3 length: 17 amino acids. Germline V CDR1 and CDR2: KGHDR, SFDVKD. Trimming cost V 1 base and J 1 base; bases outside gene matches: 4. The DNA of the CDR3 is TGTGCCACCAGTGATTTTGGGACAGGGTTTTCCTACAATGAGCAGTTCTTC. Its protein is CATSDFGTGFSYNEQFF.

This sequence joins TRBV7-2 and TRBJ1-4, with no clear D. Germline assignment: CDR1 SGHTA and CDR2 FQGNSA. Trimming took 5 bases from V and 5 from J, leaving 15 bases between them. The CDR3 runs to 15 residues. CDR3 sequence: CASSADGITNEKLFF. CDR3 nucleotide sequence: TGTGCCAGCAGCGCGGACGGGATCACCAATGAAAAACTGTTTTTT.

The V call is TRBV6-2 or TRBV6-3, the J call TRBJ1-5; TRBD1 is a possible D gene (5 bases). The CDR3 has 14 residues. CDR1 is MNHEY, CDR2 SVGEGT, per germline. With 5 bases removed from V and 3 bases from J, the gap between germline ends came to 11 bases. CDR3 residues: CASSPTENNQPQHF. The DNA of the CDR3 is TGTGCCAGCAGTCCGACAGAGAACAATCAGCCCCAGCATTTT.

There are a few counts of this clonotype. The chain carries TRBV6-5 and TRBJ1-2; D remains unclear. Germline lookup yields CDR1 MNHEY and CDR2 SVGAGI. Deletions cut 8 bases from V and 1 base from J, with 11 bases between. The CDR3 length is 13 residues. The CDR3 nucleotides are TGTGCCAGCTACAATCCCATTAACTATGGCTACACCTTC. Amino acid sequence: CASYNPINYGYTF.

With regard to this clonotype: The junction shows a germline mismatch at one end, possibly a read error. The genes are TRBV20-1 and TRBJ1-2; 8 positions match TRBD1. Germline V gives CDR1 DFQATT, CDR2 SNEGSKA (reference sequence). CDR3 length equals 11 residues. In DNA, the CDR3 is TGCAGTGCTTCCGACAGGGGCGGCTTCACCTTC. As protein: CSASDRGGFTF.

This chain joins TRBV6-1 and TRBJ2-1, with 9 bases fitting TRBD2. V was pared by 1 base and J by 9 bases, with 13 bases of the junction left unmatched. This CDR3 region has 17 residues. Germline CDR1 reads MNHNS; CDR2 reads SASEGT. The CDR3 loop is CASSEVRGGLAEGEQFF. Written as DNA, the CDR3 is TGTGCCAGCAGTGAAGTCCGGGGGGGACTAGCTGAGGGTGAGCAGTTCTTC.